The TCR beta chain under discussion was sequenced for a study of OX40 agonist ivuxolimab in advanced cancers. This clone was recorded only once. The V end lost 0 bases, the J end lost 0 bases, and 12 bases lay between the germline ends. The germline V gene encodes CDR1 MNHEY and CDR2 SVGAGI. The CDR3 is 16 amino acids. The table came from immunoSEQ multiplex PCR; TCRdb's copy has only in-frame clones and leaves some out. The sample lists 15,000 to 20,000 clones, 70% to 80% occurring once. V gene TRBV6-5 combines with J gene TRBJ2-7; D gene ambiguous. This receptor was identified in an adult with an advanced solid tumor such as melanoma, head and neck, liver or kidney cancer. The specimen comprised CD4+ or CD8+ T cells sorted from blood, sampled in a trial of the OX40 agonist ivuxolimab. The CDR3: CASSYSTHTSSYEQYF. The CDR3 nucleotides are TGTGCCAGCAGTTACTCGACACATACGAGCTCCTACGAGCAGTACTTC.